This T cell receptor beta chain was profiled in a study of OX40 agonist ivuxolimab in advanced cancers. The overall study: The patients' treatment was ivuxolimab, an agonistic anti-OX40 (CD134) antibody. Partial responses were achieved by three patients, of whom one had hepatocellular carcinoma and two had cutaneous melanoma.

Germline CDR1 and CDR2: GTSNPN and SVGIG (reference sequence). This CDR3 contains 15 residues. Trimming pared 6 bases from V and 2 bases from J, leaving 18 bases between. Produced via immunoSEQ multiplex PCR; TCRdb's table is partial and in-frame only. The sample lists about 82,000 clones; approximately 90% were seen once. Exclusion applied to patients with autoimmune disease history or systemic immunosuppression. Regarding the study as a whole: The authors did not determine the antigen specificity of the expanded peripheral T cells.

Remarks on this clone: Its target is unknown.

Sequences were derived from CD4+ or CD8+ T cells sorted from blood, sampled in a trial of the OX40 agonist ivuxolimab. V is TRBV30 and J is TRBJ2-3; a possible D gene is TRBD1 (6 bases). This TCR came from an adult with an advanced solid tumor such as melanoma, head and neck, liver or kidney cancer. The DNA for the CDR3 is TGTGCCTGCCACAGAGGGACACAGCCCACAGATACGCAGTATTTT. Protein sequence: CACHRGTQPTDTQYF.